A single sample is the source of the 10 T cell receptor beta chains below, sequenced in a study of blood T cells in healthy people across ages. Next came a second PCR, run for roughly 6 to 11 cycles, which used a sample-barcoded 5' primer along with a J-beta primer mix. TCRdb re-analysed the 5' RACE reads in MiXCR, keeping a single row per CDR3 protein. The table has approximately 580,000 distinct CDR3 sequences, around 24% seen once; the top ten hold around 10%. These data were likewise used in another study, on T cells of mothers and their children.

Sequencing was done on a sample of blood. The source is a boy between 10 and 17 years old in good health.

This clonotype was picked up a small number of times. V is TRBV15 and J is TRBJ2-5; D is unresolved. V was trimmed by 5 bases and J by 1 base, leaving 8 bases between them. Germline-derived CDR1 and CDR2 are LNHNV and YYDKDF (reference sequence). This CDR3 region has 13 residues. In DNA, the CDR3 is TGTGCCACCAGCGGCCAATTCCAAGAGACCCAGTACTTC. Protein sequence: CATSGQFQETQYF.

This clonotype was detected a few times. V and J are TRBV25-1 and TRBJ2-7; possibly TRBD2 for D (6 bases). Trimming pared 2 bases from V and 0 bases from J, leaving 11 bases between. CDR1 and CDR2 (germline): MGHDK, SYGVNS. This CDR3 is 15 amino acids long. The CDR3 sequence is CASSEDRGGSYEQYF. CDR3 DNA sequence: TGTGCCAGCAGTGAAGACCGGGGAGGCTCCTACGAGCAGTACTTC.

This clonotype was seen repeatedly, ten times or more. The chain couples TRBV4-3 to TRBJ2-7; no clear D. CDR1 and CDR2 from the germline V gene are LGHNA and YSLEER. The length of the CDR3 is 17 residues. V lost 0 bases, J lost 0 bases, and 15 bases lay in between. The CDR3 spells CASSQEAPSGSSYEQYF. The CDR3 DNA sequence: TGCGCCAGCAGCCAAGAGGCCCCGAGTGGCAGCTCCTACGAGCAGTACTTC.

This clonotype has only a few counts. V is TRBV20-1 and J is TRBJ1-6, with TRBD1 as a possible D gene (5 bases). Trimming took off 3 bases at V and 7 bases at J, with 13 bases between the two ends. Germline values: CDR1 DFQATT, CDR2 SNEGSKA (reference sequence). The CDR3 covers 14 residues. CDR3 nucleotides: TGCAGTGCTAGGCGGGGGAGGGGAAATTCACCCCTCCACTTT. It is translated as CSARRGRGNSPLHF.

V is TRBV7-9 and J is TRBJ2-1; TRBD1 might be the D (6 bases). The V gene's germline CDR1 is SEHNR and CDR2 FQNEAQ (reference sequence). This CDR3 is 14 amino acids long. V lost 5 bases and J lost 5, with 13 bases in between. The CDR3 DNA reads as TGTGCCAGCAGCAATTCAGGGACAAACAATGAGCAGTTCTTC. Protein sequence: CASSNSGTNNEQFF.

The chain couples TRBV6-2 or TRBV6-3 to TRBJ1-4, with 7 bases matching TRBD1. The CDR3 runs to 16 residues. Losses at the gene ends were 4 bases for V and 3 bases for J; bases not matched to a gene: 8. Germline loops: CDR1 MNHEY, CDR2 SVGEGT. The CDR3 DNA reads TGTGCCAGCAGTTGGCCTCCGGGACAGTCTAATGAAAAACTGTTTTTT. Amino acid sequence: CASSWPPGQSNEKLFF.

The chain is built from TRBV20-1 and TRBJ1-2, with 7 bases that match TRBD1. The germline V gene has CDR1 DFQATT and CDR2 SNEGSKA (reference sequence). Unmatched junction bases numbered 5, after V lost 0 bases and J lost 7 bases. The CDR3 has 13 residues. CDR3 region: CSARDTGASGYTF. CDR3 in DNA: TGCAGTGCTAGAGATACAGGGGCTAGTGGCTACACCTTC.

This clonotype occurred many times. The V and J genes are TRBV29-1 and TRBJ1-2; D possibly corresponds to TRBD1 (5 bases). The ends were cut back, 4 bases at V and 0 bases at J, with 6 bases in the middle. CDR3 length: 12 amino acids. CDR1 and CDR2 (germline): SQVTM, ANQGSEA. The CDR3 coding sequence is TGCAGCGTTGGGGGGGCTAACTATGGCTACACCTTC. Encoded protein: CSVGGANYGYTF.

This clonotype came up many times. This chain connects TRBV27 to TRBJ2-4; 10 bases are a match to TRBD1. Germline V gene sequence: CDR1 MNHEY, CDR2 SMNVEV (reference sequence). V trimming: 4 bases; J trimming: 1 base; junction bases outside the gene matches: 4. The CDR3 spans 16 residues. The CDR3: CASSWTGGGAKNIQYF. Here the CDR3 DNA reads TGTGCCAGCAGTTGGACAGGGGGAGGTGCCAAAAACATTCAGTACTTC.

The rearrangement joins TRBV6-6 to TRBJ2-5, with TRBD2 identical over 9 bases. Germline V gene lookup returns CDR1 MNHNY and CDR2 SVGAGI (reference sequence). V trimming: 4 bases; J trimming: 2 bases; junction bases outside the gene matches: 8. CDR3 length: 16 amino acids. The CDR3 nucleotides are TGTGCCAGCAGTTTGAGAGCGGGGGGACCACAAGAGACCCAGTACTTC. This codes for CASSLRAGGPQETQYF.